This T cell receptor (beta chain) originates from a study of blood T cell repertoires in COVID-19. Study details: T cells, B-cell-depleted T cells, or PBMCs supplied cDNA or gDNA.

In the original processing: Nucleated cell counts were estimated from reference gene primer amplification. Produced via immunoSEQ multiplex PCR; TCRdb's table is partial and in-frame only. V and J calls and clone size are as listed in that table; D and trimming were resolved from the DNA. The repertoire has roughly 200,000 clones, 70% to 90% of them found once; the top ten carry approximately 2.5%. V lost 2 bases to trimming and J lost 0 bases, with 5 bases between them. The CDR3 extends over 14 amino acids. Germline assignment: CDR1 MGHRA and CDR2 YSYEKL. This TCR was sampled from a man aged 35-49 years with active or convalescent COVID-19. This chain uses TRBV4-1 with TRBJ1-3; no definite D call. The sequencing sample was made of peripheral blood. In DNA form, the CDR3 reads TGCGCCAGCAGCCAATCCCTCTCTGGAAACACCATATATTTT. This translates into CASSQSLSGNTIYF.